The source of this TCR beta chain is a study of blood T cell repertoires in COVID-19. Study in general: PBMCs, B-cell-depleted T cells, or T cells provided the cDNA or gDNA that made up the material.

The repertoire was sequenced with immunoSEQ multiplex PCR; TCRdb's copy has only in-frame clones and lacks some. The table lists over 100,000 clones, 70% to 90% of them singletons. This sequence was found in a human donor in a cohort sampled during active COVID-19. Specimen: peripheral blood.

CDR3 nucleotide sequence: TGTGCCAGCAGTCATAAACCGGGACAGGGGGCGCGGGGTGGCTACACCTTC. Protein product: CASSHKPGQGARGGYTF. V gene TRBV27 combines with J gene TRBJ1-2; 12 bases fit TRBD1. This CDR3 region has 17 residues. The V segment lost 5 bases and the J segment 7 bases; nucleotides outside the gene matches: 14. Germline CDR1 is MNHEY and CDR2 is SMNVEV (reference sequence).